The 10 T cell receptor beta chains in this list originate from one sample, sequenced in a study of blood T cell repertoires in COVID-19. Repertoires were generated with immunoSEQ multiplex PCR, while TCRdb's copy carries only in-frame clones and drops some. Of around 310,000 clones in the sample, around nine tenths are singletons; the top ten hold under 7%. The sequenced sample was peripheral blood. Receptors originate from a woman aged 30 to 39 with COVID-19, enrolled during active disease.

This clone was seen only once. The chain joins TRBV19 to TRBJ1-5; D is unclear. The V end lost 6 bases, the J end lost 4 bases, and 19 bases lay between the germline ends. Germline V gives CDR1 LNHDA, CDR2 SQIVND (reference sequence). This CDR3 region has 16 residues. The CDR3: CASSQAVGVGNQPQHF. CDR3 coding DNA: TGTGCCAGTAGCCAAGCCGTCGGGGTAGGAAATCAGCCCCAGCATTTT.

The V call is TRBV5-1, the J call TRBJ1-6, with a weak D call TRBD1 (5 bases). This CDR3 region has 16 residues. V was pared by 0 bases and J by 9 bases, with 16 bases between. Germline V gene lookup returns CDR1 SGHRS and CDR2 YFSETQ. The CDR3: CASSLVGGSGGSPLHF. For the CDR3, the DNA is TGCGCCAGCAGCTTGGTCGGGGGTTCGGGAGGTTCACCCCTCCACTTT.

The chain recombines TRBV19 with TRBJ2-7; TRBD1 matches 9 bases. This CDR3 comprises 15 residues. V shed 5 bases, J shed 3 bases, and the junction held 8 bases outside the gene matches. Germline lookup yields CDR1 LNHDA and CDR2 SQIVND (reference sequence). The DNA of the CDR3 is TGTGCCAGTAGTCCTTTGGGACAGGGCAACTACGAGCAGTACTTC. It specifies CASSPLGQGNYEQYF.

In its sample, this clone was seen once. The rearrangement links TRBV28 to TRBJ1-5; D gene uncertain. The CDR3 spans 14 residues. Trimming removed 5 bases at V and 6 bases at J, with 14 bases between. Germline V gene lookup returns CDR1 MDHEN and CDR2 SYDVKM. This chain's CDR3 is CASSLSGIGQPQHF. The CDR3 bases are TGTGCCAGCAGTCTGTCGGGGATAGGTCAGCCCCAGCATTTT.

In regard to this clone: The germline gene is not matched at one end of the junction; a read error may be the cause. The rearrangement uses TRBV10-3 and TRBJ1-6; weak D call: TRBD1 (6 bases). CDR1 and CDR2 (germline): ENHRY, SYGVKD. The CDR3 contains 14 residues. CDR3 in amino acids: CATSAGVDNSPLHF. The DNA of the CDR3 is TGTGCCACCAGTGCAGGGGTAGATAATTCACCCCTCCACTTT.

The genes are TRBV19 and TRBJ2-2, with D possibly TRBD1 on 6 matching bases. Trimming shortened V by 5 bases and J by 1 base, and 8 bases separated the two germline ends. The CDR3 covers 14 residues. CDR1 and CDR2 from the germline V gene are LNHDA and SQIVND (reference sequence). The CDR3 loop reads CASSQQGNTGELFF. CDR3 nucleotide sequence: TGTGCCAGTAGTCAACAGGGGAACACCGGGGAGCTGTTTTTT. The full variable domain, its missing parts supplied by reference TRBV19 and TRBJ2-2, is DGGITQSPKYLFRKEGQNVTLSCEQNLNHDAMYWYRQDPGQGLRLIYYSQIVNDFQKGDIAEGYSVSREKKESFPLTVTSAQKNPTAFYLCASSQQGNTGELFFGEGSRLTVL.

The V and J genes are TRBV7-3 and TRBJ2-1; 10 positions agree with TRBD2. The CDR3 runs 15 residues. CDR1 is SGHTA and CDR2 is FQGTGA in the germline V gene. Losses at the gene ends were 4 bases for V and 8 bases for J; bases not matched to a gene: 8. CDR3: CASSYRTSGRDEQFF. The CDR3 bases are TGTGCCAGCAGCTATAGGACTAGCGGACGGGATGAGCAGTTCTTC.

This chain joins TRBV29-1 and TRBJ2-3, with D possibly TRBD2 on 6 matching bases. CDR1 SQVTM and CDR2 ANQGSEA come from the germline V gene. This CDR3 is built from 15 residues. The V gene lost 2 bases and the J gene lost 1 base, with 13 bases spanning the gap. The CDR3 loop reads CSVETLRGGTDTQYF. CDR3 nucleotide sequence: TGCAGCGTTGAAACCTTGCGCGGGGGCACAGATACGCAGTATTTT.

J is TRBJ1-1 and V is TRBV9; D perhaps matches TRBD1 (6 bases). The V gene lost 4 bases and the J gene lost 6 bases, with 10 bases spanning the gap. The CDR3 has 12 residues. The germline V gene has CDR1 SGDLS and CDR2 YYNGEE. DNA of the CDR3: TGTGCCAGCAGCCCCAGGGGCGCTGAAGCTTTCTTT. This translates into CASSPRGAEAFF. The whole variable domain, filled in from reference TRBV9 and TRBJ1-1, reads DSGVTQTPKHLITATGQRVTLRCSPRSGDLSVYWYQQSLDQGLQFLIQYYNGEERAKGNILERFSAQQFPDLHSELNLSSLELGDSALYFCASSPRGAEAFFGQGTRLTVV.

The chain combines TRBV6-2 or TRBV6-3 with TRBJ1-5; maybe TRBD1 (6 bases). Germline V gene sequence: CDR1 MNHEY, CDR2 SVGEGT. The V end was cut by 2 bases, the J end by 3 bases, with 11 bases between. The CDR3 consists of 15 residues. The CDR3 DNA follows: TGTGCCAGCAGTTACCGGGCAGGGGTCAATCAGCCCCAGCATTTT. It specifies CASSYRAGVNQPQHF.